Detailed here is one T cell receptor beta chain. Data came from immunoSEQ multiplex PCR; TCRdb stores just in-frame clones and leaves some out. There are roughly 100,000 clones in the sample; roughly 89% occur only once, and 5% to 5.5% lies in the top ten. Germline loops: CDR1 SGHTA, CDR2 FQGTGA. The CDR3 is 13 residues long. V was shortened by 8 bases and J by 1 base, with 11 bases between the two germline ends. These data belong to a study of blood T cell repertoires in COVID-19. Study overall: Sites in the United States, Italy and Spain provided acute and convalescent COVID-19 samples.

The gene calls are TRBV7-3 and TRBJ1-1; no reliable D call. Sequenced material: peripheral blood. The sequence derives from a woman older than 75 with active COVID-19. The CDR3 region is CASSFTTNTEAFF. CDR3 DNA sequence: TGTGCCAGCTCTTTCACAACGAACACTGAAGCTTTCTTT. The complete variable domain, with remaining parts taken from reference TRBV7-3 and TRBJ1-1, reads GAGVSQTPSNKVTEKGKYVELRCDPISGHTALYWYRQSLGQGPEFLIYFQGTGAADDSGLPNDRFFAVRPEGSVSTLKIQRTERGDSAVYLCASSFTTNTEAFFGQGTRLTVV.